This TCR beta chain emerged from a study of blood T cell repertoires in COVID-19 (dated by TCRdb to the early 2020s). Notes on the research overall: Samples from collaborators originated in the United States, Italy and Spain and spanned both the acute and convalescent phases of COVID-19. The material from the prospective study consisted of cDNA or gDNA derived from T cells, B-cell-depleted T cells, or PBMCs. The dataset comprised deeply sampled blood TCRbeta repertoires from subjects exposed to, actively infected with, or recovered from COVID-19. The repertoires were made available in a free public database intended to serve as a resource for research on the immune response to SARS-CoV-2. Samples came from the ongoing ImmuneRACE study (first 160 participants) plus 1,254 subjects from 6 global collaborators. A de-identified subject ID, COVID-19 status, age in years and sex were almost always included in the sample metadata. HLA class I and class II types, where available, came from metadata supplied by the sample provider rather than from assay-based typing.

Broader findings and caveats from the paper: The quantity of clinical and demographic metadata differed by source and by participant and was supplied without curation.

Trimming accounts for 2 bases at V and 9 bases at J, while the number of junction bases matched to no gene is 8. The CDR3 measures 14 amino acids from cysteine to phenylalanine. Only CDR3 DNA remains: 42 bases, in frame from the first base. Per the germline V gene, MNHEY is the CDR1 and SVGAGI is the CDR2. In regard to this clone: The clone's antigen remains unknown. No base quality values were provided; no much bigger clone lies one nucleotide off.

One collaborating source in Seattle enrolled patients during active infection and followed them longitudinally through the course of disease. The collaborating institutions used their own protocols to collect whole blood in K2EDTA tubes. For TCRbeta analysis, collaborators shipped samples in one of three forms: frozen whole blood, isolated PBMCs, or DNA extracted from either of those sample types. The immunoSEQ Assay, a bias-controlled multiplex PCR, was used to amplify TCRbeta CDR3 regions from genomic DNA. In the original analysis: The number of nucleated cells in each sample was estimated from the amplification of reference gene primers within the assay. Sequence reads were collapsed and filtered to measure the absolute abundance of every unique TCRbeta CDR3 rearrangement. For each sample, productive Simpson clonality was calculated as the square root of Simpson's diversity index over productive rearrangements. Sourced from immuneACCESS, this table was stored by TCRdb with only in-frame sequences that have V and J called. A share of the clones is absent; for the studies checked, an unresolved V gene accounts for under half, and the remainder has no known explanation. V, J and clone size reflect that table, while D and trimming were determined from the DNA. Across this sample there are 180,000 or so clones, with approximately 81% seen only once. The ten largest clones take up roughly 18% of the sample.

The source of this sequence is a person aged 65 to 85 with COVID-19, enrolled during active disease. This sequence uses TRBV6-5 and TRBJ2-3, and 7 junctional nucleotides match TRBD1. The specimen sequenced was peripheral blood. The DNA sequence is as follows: TGTGCCAGCAGTTACCCCGACAGGGCTGGGACGCAGTATTTT. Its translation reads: CASSYPDRAGTQYF.